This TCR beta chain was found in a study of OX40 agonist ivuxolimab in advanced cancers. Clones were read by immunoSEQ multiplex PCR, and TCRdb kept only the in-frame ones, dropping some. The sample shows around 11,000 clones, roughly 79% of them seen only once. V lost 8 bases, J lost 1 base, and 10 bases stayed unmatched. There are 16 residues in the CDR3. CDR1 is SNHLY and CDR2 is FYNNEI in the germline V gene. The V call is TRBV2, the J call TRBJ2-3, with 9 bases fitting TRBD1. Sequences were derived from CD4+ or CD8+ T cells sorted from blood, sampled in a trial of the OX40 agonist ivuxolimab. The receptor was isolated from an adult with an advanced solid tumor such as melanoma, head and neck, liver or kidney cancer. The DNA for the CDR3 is TGTGCCAGCCGATATGGGACAGGGTTAGGCACAGATACGCAGTATTTT. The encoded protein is CASRYGTGLGTDTQYF.